The 7 T cell receptor beta chains below all came from one sample that was sequenced in a study of neoadjuvant nivolumab and ipilimumab in lung cancer (dated by TCRdb to about 2020). Library preparation employed the immunoSEQ multiplex PCR assay. What TCRdb holds here is the immuneACCESS table cut down to in-frame rearrangements. Part of the clones is not present; checked against another copy, under half of the missing clones reflect an unresolved V gene, and the others are unexplained. This sample has over 20,000 clones in its table, and around four fifths of those were observed once. The ten largest make up about 8.1% of the sample. What the time point label conveys for this sample: at surgical resection after neoadjuvant nivolumab +/- ipilimumab. The input for sequencing was tumor tissue, taken after neoadjuvant nivolumab, alone or with ipilimumab, at or shortly before surgery. The receptors come from an adult with non-small cell lung cancer.

The V and J genes are TRBV14 and TRBJ2-3, with 7 bases aligning to TRBD2. The CDR3 runs 17 residues. V was clipped by 0 bases and J by 0 bases; unmatched bases: 6. Germline assignment: CDR1 SGHDN and CDR2 FVKESK. CDR3 sequence (DNA): TGTGCCAGCAGCCAAGATCCGGGCGGGAGTAGCACAGATACGCAGTATTTT. Amino acid sequence: CASSQDPGGSSTDTQYF. The full variable domain, completed using reference TRBV14 and TRBJ2-3, is EAGVTQFPSHSVIEKGQTVTLRCDPISGHDNLYWYRRVMGKEIKFLLHFVKESKQDESGMPNNRFLAERTGGTYSTLKVQPAELEDSGVYFCASSQDPGGSSTDTQYFGPGTRLTVL.

V usage is TRBV10-1 and J usage is TRBJ2-2; D is ambiguous. The germline gives CDR1 WNHNN, CDR2 SYGVQD (reference sequence). The CDR3 has 16 amino acids. V lost 0 bases, J lost 7 bases, and 15 bases lay in between. The CDR3 DNA follows: TGCGCCAGCAGTGAGTCCGGCCAGGTCTGGGGCGGGGAGCTGTTTTTT. The encoded protein is CASSESGQVWGGELFF.

The chain joins TRBV6-5 to TRBJ1-2; tentatively, D is TRBD1 (6 bases). V shed 5 bases and J shed 8 bases, with 18 bases lying between them. The CDR3 consists of 14 residues. In germline, CDR1 is MNHEY, CDR2 SVGAGI. For the CDR3, the DNA is TGTGCCAGCAGTCCGCCCCCAGGGGAGGGAGGCTACACCTTC. The encoded protein is CASSPPPGEGGYTF.

The CDR3 DNA follows: TGTGCCAGCTCCCAAACTTCGGCAGGCGAGACCCAGTACTTC. Amino acid sequence: CASSQTSAGETQYF. This chain uses TRBV18 with TRBJ2-5; no firm D call. Per the germline V gene, CDR1 is KGHSH and CDR2 is LQKENI. Deletions cut 6 bases from V and 5 bases from J, with 16 bases between. This CDR3 comprises 14 residues.

V is TRBV5-4 and J is TRBJ2-5; 9 nucleotides line up with TRBD1. CDR3 length equals 15 residues. Germline CDR1 is SGHNT and CDR2 is YYREEE (reference sequence). V lost 4 bases, J lost 2 bases, and 6 bases stayed unmatched. The CDR3 DNA is TGTGCCAGCAGCCGGACAGGGGCCCAACAAGAGACCCAGTACTTC. It is translated as CASSRTGAQQETQYF.

This clone was found a few times. The chain carries TRBV11-2 and TRBJ1-4; TRBD1 agrees at 7 bases. This CDR3 comprises 18 residues. Germline CDR1 and CDR2: SGHAT and FQNNGV. V was clipped by 5 bases and J by 1 base; unmatched bases: 13. CDR3 in DNA: TGTGCCAGCAGCCTATATCGCCAAAGGGGGCAAACTAATGAAAAACTGTTTTTT. Translated: CASSLYRQRGQTNEKLFF. Variable domain in full (rest from reference TRBV11-2 and TRBJ1-4): EAGVAQSPRYKIIEKRQSVAFWCNPISGHATLYWYQQILGQGPKLLIQFQNNGVVDDSQLPKDRFSAERLKGVDSTLKIQPAKLEDSAVYLCASSLYRQRGQTNEKLFFGSGTQLSVL.

The V and J genes are TRBV30 and TRBJ2-5, with 7 nucleotides matching TRBD2. CDR1 and CDR2 (germline): GTSNPN, SVGIG (reference sequence). CDR3 size: 14 residues. V gave up 3 bases and J gave up 4 bases; unmatched junction bases: 8. DNA for the CDR3: TGTGCCTGGAGGGGCCTGGGAGGGGCAGAGACCCAGTACTTC. Translation gives CAWRGLGGAETQYF.